The 5 T cell receptor beta chains given below trace back to one sample, sequenced in a study of T cell clonotyping in hematopoietic cell transplantation. Repertoires were generated with immunoSEQ multiplex PCR, while TCRdb's copy carries only in-frame clones and drops some. In the table there are about 16,000 clones, around 71% of which are singletons. The specimen was peripheral blood mononuclear cells. The source of these receptors is a woman aged 60-70 years in good health. Some clones in this sample may be carry-over from other donors' samples.

This chain joins TRBV5-1 and TRBJ2-1; D is ambiguous. V shed 0 bases and J shed 7 bases, with 8 bases lying between them. CDR1 and CDR2 (germline): SGHRS, YFSETQ. The CDR3 runs 13 residues. The CDR3 loop is CASSLAPGNEQFF. The CDR3 DNA reads TGCGCCAGCAGCTTGGCCCCAGGAAATGAGCAGTTCTTC.

V is TRBV28 and J is TRBJ1-3, with a tentative D call TRBD1 (5 bases). CDR1 MDHEN and CDR2 SYDVKM come from the germline V gene. The V gene lost 3 bases and the J gene lost 1 base, with 7 bases spanning the gap. The CDR3 is made up of 14 amino acids. The CDR3 nucleotides are TGTGCCAGCAGTTTGGGGGGATCTGGAAACACCATATATTTT. It encodes CASSLGGSGNTIYF.

The genes are TRBV11-2 and TRBJ2-5, with 9 bases identical to TRBD1. Germline values: CDR1 SGHAT, CDR2 FQNNGV. The junction had 10 bases not matched to a gene; V was cut back by 3 bases and J by 5 bases. CDR3 length equals 16 residues. DNA for the CDR3: TGTGCCAGCAGCTTCCGGACAGGGGTATCGTTGGAGACCCAGTACTTC. Amino acids: CASSFRTGVSLETQYF. Complete variable domain (other parts from reference TRBV11-2 and TRBJ2-5): EAGVAQSPRYKIIEKRQSVAFWCNPISGHATLYWYQQILGQGPKLLIQFQNNGVVDDSQLPKDRFSAERLKGVDSTLKIQPAKLEDSAVYLCASSFRTGVSLETQYFGPGTRLLVL.

J is TRBJ2-7 and V is TRBV6-6; D is possibly TRBD1 or TRBD2 (5 bases each). The CDR3 loop spans 13 amino acids. The V and J ends lost 4 bases and 3 bases respectively, with 10 bases between them. Germline V gene data show CDR1 as MNHNY and CDR2 as SVGAGI (reference sequence). The chain's CDR3 is CASSSQGRYEQYF. The CDR3 DNA reads TGTGCCAGCAGTTCCCAGGGACGCTACGAGCAGTACTTC.

The sample holds a few counts of this clone. J is TRBJ1-5 and V is TRBV2; possible D gene TRBD1, 5 bases. The germline CDR1 and CDR2 sequences are SNHLY and FYNNEI. The V and J ends lost 3 bases and 3 bases respectively, with 12 bases between them. The CDR3 length is 15 residues. The CDR3 spells CASSEAGINNQPQHF. CDR3 bases: TGTGCCAGCAGTGAGGCAGGGATAAACAATCAGCCCCAGCATTTT. Based on the CDR3 plus reference TRBV2 and TRBJ1-5, the full variable domain is EPEVTQTPSHQVTQMGQEVILRCVPISNHLYFYWYRQILGQKVEFLVSFYNNEISEKSEIFDDQFSVERPDGSNFTLKIRSTKLEDSAMYFCASSEAGINNQPQHFGDGTRLSIL.